Listed here are 14 T cell receptor beta chains from one sample, sequenced in a study of blood T cells in healthy people across ages (dated by TCRdb to the mid-2010s). Library construction relied on 5' RACE. Instrument used: Illumina HiSeq 2500. A second roughly 6 to 12 cycle PCR used a sample-barcoded 5' primer and a J-beta primer mix. TCRdb reran the public reads through fastp at Q25 and MiXCR, keeping productive beta chains. Rows merge per CDR3 protein into single entries with the most common DNA and genes. The sample data list about 1.7 million distinct CDR3 sequences, and over 25% of these were observed just once. In total, the top ten clones hold more than 6% of the sample. What was sequenced was blood. The source of these receptors is a woman in her twenties or thirties in good health.

This clonotype was detected only a few times. The CDR3 sequence is CASSSQGHGYTF. The DNA of the CDR3 is TGTGCCAGCAGTTCACAGGGGCATGGCTACACCTTC. The chain links TRBV28 to TRBJ1-2, with 7 bases lining up with TRBD1. The J segment lost 6 bases and the V segment lost 4 bases, leaving 2 bases of the junction unmatched. This CDR3 has 12 residues. Per germline, CDR1 MDHEN and CDR2 SYDVKM.

V and J are TRBV9 and TRBJ2-1, with TRBD2 matching over 11 bases. This CDR3 contains 15 residues. Germline CDR1 is SGDLS and CDR2 is YYNGEE. V lost 6 bases, J lost 3 bases, and 5 bases stayed unmatched. CDR3 coding DNA: TGTGCCAGCAACGACGGGACTAGCGGCTACAATGAGCAGTTCTTC. Encoded protein: CASNDGTSGYNEQFF.

The sample holds a few counts of this clonotype. This chain joins TRBV15 and TRBJ2-3; 11 bases line up with TRBD2. This CDR3 is 15 amino acids long. CDR1 and CDR2 (germline): LNHNV, YYDKDF (reference sequence). Losses at the gene ends were 6 bases for V and 6 bases for J; bases not matched to a gene: 8. The CDR3 DNA sequence: TGTGCCACCAGGAGTAGCGGGGGGGCCGTGGATACGCAGTATTTT. Its translation: CATRSSGGAVDTQYF.

There are many counts of this clonotype. The V gene is TRBV6-6, the J gene TRBJ1-2; TRBD1 matches 12 bases. Germline V gene lookup returns CDR1 MNHNY and CDR2 SVGAGI (reference sequence). The trim removed 6 bases at V and 6 bases at J, leaving 2 bases unmatched. CDR3 length: 13 amino acids. The CDR3 bases are TGTGCCAGCAGGGGACAGGGGGCTGATGGCTACACCTTC. Protein: CASRGQGADGYTF.

This clonotype was observed a handful of times. This chain links TRBV24-1 with TRBJ2-1; D might be TRBD2 (5 bases). The V gene's germline CDR1 is KGHDR and CDR2 SFDVKD. V gave up 4 bases and J gave up 3 bases, with 12 bases separating them. The CDR3 spans 15 residues. The CDR3 sequence: CATSDPTGFYNEQFF. The CDR3 bases are TGTGCCACCAGTGACCCTACGGGGTTCTACAATGAGCAGTTCTTC.

V gene TRBV12-3 or TRBV12-4 combines with J gene TRBJ2-3; D is unclear. This CDR3 is 12 amino acids long. The V end was cut by 3 bases, the J end by 4 bases, with 5 bases between. CDR3 region: CASSLMPDTQYF. CDR3 nucleotide sequence: TGTGCCAGCAGTTTGATGCCAGATACGCAGTATTTT.

The chain combines TRBV7-9 with TRBJ1-1, with D maybe TRBD1 (6 bases). V was shortened by 1 base and J by 5 bases, with 14 bases between the two germline ends. The CDR3 extends over 15 amino acids. Germline CDR1 reads SEHNR; CDR2 reads FQNEAQ (reference sequence). The chain's CDR3 is CASSLVVTGKTEAFF. CDR3 bases: TGTGCCAGCAGCTTAGTTGTGACAGGAAAGACTGAAGCTTTCTTT.

The gene calls are TRBV5-1 and TRBJ2-7, with 10 positions matching TRBD2. The trim removed 4 bases at V and 2 bases at J, leaving 6 bases unmatched. Germline CDR1 and CDR2: SGHRS and YFSETQ. This CDR3 spans 15 amino acids. CDR3 DNA: TGCGCCAGCAGCCGCGGGACTAGCGAAACCTACGAGCAGTACTTC. Residues: CASSRGTSETYEQYF.

The J gene is TRBJ1-2, the V gene TRBV10-3; D is possibly TRBD1 (5 bases). Germline V lookup: CDR1 ENHRY, CDR2 SYGVKD. Trimming took off 5 bases at V and 6 bases at J, with 13 bases between the two ends. CDR3 length: 13 amino acids. CDR3 in amino acids: CAISFAGTDGYTF. For the CDR3, the DNA is TGTGCCATCAGTTTCGCCGGGACGGATGGCTACACCTTC.

Only a few counts were recorded for this clonotype. The chain carries TRBV3-1 and TRBJ2-7; tentative D call: TRBD2 (5 bases). V lost 4 bases, J lost 2 bases, and 15 bases lay in between. The CDR3 is 15 residues long. The germline V gene encodes CDR1 LGHDT and CDR2 YNNKEL (reference sequence). This CDR3 is CASSPRGSDAYEQYF. The CDR3 bases are TGTGCCAGCAGCCCCCGGGGTTCTGATGCCTACGAGCAGTACTTC.

This chain uses TRBV19 with TRBJ2-1; the D gene could be TRBD1 or TRBD2 (6 bases each). The V gene's germline CDR1 is LNHDA and CDR2 SQIVND (reference sequence). The CDR3 has 15 residues. Between the trimmed V and J ends, which lost 6 bases and 9 bases, there was a span of 21 bases. The DNA of the CDR3 is TGTGCCAGTAGCCAACCGGGAGCAGGGGCCGTTGAGCAGTTCTTC. It codes for CASSQPGAGAVEQFF.

V is TRBV29-1 and J is TRBJ1-2; 7 bases match TRBD1. This CDR3 has 13 residues. The trim removed 5 bases at V and 6 bases at J, leaving 9 bases unmatched. Per the germline V gene, CDR1 is SQVTM and CDR2 is ANQGSEA. In DNA, the CDR3 is TGCAGCGTTTCCGCCAGGGGGGACAATGGCTACACCTTC. Encoded protein: CSVSARGDNGYTF.

V and J are TRBV4-3 and TRBJ1-2; D not resolved. Trimming removed 0 bases from V and 8 bases from J, with 10 bases in between. The V gene's germline CDR1 is LGHNA and CDR2 YSLEER. The CDR3 loop spans 13 amino acids. CDR3 nucleotides: TGCGCCAGCAGCCAAGATATAGGGAGAGGCTACACCTTC. Its translation: CASSQDIGRGYTF.

This clonotype was found a few times. This chain joins TRBV12-3 or TRBV12-4 and TRBJ2-1; D not certain. This CDR3 region has 14 residues. V was clipped by 5 bases and J by 10 bases, with 18 bases between them. The CDR3 loop reads CASSPPPAAREQFF. The CDR3 DNA reads as TGTGCCAGCAGTCCACCCCCTGCGGCACGGGAGCAGTTCTTC.